The 5 T cell receptor beta chains listed next were all sequenced from one sample in a study of PD-1 blockade in classical Hodgkin lymphoma. Relapse was seen in all patients after autologous stem cell transplantation, and brentuximab vedotin exposure was variable. The table came from immunoSEQ multiplex PCR; TCRdb's copy has only in-frame clones and leaves some out. Of about 43,000 clones listed, roughly three quarters are singletons. The specimen was peripheral blood mononuclear cells (PBMCs), collected before the second cycle of nivolumab. Receptors originate from a human donor with classical Hodgkin lymphoma.

The chain is built from TRBV7-6 and TRBJ2-7, with D unresolved. Trimming removed 0 bases at V and 3 bases at J, with 9 bases between. The CDR3 extends over 14 amino acids. Germline-derived CDR1 and CDR2 are SGHVS and FNYEAQ. This chain's CDR3 is CASSLARQNYEQYF. As DNA, the CDR3 is TGTGCCAGCAGCTTAGCGCGGCAGAACTACGAGCAGTACTTC.

V gene TRBV9 combines with J gene TRBJ1-4; D is unresolved. The CDR3 sequence is 14 residues long. Trimming cost V 0 bases and J 8 bases, with 11 bases left between them. Germline V CDR1 and CDR2: SGDLS, YYNGEE. CDR3 in DNA: TGTGCCAGCAGCGTAGAAGGGCATCGGGAAAAACTGTTTTTT. Amino acids: CASSVEGHREKLFF.

The gene calls are TRBV11-3 and TRBJ2-5; 10 bases are a match to TRBD2. This CDR3 region has 16 residues. V shed 2 bases and J 5 bases; nucleotides not matched to a gene: 8. Per germline, CDR1 SGHNT and CDR2 YENEEA. CDR3 amino acids: CASSLRASGSVETQYF. The CDR3 region has the DNA TGTGCCAGCAGCTTAAGGGCTAGCGGGAGTGTGGAGACCCAGTACTTC.

The V gene is TRBV6-5, the J gene TRBJ2-2; D not resolved. The CDR3 covers 14 residues. CDR1 and CDR2 (germline): MNHEY, SVGAGI. V was pared by 6 bases and J by 5 bases, with 13 bases between. This chain's CDR3 is CASRVSLWTGELFF. Written as DNA, the CDR3 is TGTGCCAGCAGAGTTAGTCTGTGGACCGGGGAGCTGTTTTTT.

The V call is TRBV25-1, the J call TRBJ2-1; the D call may be TRBD1 or TRBD2 (5 bases each). V gave up 3 bases and J gave up 5 bases, with 17 bases separating them. CDR1 is MGHDK, CDR2 SYGVNS, per germline. The CDR3 sequence is 16 residues long. The CDR3 DNA reads TGTGCCAGCAGTGAGGATCGGGGAGTAGGGGACAATGAGCAGTTCTTC. It specifies CASSEDRGVGDNEQFF.